The T cell receptor beta chain under discussion was sequenced for a study of PD-1 blockade in classical Hodgkin lymphoma (dated by TCRdb to the early 2020s). Regarding the study in general: A peripheral blood immune signature of response to PD-1 blockade in classical Hodgkin lymphoma was defined using TCR beta sequencing and CyTOF. The study at large found these results: Only a single clinical trial cohort was studied, and what caused the repertoire differences, possibly disease activity or prior therapy, remained undefined. Baseline TCR diversity was reported to be lower in newly diagnosed patients than in healthy donors, and even lower in relapsed/refractory patients.

Genomic DNA was isolated using the Qiagen DNeasy kit from unsorted PBMCs as well as from negatively selected CD4+ and CD8+ fractions. Amplification of TCR beta CDR3 regions was done by immunoSEQ multiplex PCR with primers that anneal to V and J segments. A synthetic immune receptor repertoire was used to minimize amplification bias, and any residual bias was removed computationally once sequencing was done. Turning to the authors' computational methods: Custom Python scripts were used to quantify repertoire diversity as the Shannon entropy index. Unsorted, CD4+ and CD8+ repertoires were analyzed separately, except for combined analyses in which CD4+ and CD8+ sequences were merged in silico. The clones in this table, taken by TCRdb from immuneACCESS, are in-frame only. Not every clone is retained; where verified, under half of the shortfall comes from an unresolved V gene, and the cause of the rest is unknown. V, J and clone size were drawn from that table, and D and trimming were deduced from the DNA. The sample yields tens of thousands of clones; about 94% were counted once. Over 4.5% of the sample goes to the ten largest clones.

With respect to this clone: Its cognate antigen has yet to be identified. The record has no base qualities; no much larger clone is one base away.

The CDR3 sequence holds 12 residues, the cysteine and phenylalanine included. Only the CDR3 region is kept as DNA, spanning 36 bases read in frame from base 1. Based on the germline V gene, the CDR1 and CDR2 sequences are SGHVS and FNYEAQ. V and J are truncated by 6 bases and 9 bases respectively, leaving an intervening sequence of 12 bases. The sample's time point label, in plain terms: newly diagnosed, previously untreated cHL patient sample. As a comparison group for the relapsed/refractory trial patients, PBMCs were sequenced from patients with newly diagnosed, previously untreated classical Hodgkin lymphoma. After peripheral blood was drawn into 8 mL Vacutainer Cell Preparation Tubes, PBMCs were isolated by centrifugation and then cryopreserved.

The sample consisted of peripheral blood mononuclear cells (PBMCs). This chain joins TRBV7-6 to TRBJ2-1; a confident D gene designation cannot be given. The receptor's source is a human donor with classical Hodgkin lymphoma. The CDR3 amino acid sequence is: CASRGRLSEQFF. The DNA reads TGTGCCAGCAGAGGCAGATTGAGTGAGCAGTTCTTC.